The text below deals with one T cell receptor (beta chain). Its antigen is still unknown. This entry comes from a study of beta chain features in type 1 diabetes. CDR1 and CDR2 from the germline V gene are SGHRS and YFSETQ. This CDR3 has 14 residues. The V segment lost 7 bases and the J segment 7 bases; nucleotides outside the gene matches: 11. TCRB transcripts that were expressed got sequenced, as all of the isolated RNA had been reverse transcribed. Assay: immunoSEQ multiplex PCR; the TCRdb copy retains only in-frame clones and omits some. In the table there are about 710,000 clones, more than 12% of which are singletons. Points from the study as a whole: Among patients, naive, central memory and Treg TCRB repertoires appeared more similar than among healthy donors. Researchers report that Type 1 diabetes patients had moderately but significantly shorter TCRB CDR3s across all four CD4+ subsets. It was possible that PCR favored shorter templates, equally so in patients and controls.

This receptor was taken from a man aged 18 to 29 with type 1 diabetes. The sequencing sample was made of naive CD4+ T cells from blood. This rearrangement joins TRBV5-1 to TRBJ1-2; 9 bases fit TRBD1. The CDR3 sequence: CASHPGQGTGGYTF. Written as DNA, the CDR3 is TGCGCCAGCCATCCGGGACAGGGAACAGGTGGCTACACCTTC. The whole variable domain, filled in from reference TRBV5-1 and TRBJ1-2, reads KAGVTQTPRYLIKTRGQQVTLSCSPISGHRSVSWYQQTPGQGLQFLFEYFSETQRNKGNFPGRFSGRQFSNSRSEMNVSTLELGDSALYLCASHPGQGTGGYTFGSGTRLTVV.